Listed below are T cell receptor beta chains from one sample, sequenced in a study of cytomegalovirus exposure and HLA in healthy donors. Clones were sequenced by immunoSEQ multiplex PCR, and TCRdb holds only the in-frame ones, with some missing. Of 150,000 to 200,000 clones in the sample, approximately 81% were seen once. Specimen: PBMCs. The receptors were sampled from a woman aged 25 to 39 in good health and CMV-seronegative. CDR3s leave out the opening cysteine and the closing phenylalanine or tryptophan.

V	J	CDR3
TRBV6-4	TRBJ2-2	ASRQTGNTGELF
TRBV7-2	TRBJ2-2	ASSRQWGVYTGELF
TRBV6-5	TRBJ2-3	ASSHFTEMITDTQY
TRBV7-2	TRBJ1-2	ASSSTRGSNYGYT
TRBV5-1	TRBJ2-3	ASSLYSGRVSNTDTQY
TRBV1	TRBJ2-7	TSSQYGLAGAGVECHFYYEQY
TRBV5-8	TRBJ2-1	ASSFLASGRFYNEQF
TRBV7-9	TRBJ2-7	ASSPGVSYEQY
TRBV27	TRBJ1-5	ASSLGQGLNQPQH
TRBV5-1	TRBJ1-1	ASSFGTGNTEAF
TRBV7-9	TRBJ2-3	ASSNKDRTSTDTQY